The next 21 T cell receptor beta chains were all read from a single sample in a study of beta chain features in type 1 diabetes listed by TCRdb under 2018. Libraries were made using the immunoSEQ multiplex PCR assay. The entire isolated RNA was reverse transcribed using the High Capacity cDNA Reverse Transcription Kit, and thus expressed TCRB transcripts were sequenced. TCRdb stores this immuneACCESS table with in-frame sequences only. Part of the clones is absent; in the studies checked, under half of the shortfall reflects unresolved V genes, and no reason is known for the rest. Recorded for this sample are around 190,000 clones; 13% of them occurred a single time. Around 0.63% of the sample lies in the top ten. Input material: central memory CD4+ T cells from blood. These receptors were collected from a woman aged 18-35 years in good health.

This clone was detected only a few times. The rearrangement joins TRBV15 to TRBJ1-5, with 10 positions matching TRBD1. From germline, CDR1 is LNHNV and CDR2 YYDKDF (reference sequence). V gave up 1 base and J gave up 2 bases; unmatched junction bases: 2. The CDR3 totals 16 residues. The CDR3 spells CATSRAGTGGNQPQHF. CDR3 nucleotides: TGTGCCACCAGCAGAGCAGGGACAGGGGGCAATCAGCCCCAGCATTTT.

This rearrangement joins TRBV18 to TRBJ1-1; the D is unclear. Germline V gene data show CDR1 as KGHSH and CDR2 as LQKENI. V lost 5 bases to trimming and J lost 1 base, with 11 bases between them. The CDR3 contains 14 residues. CDR3 bases: TGTGCCAGCTCAATCCAGGCCTGGAACACTGAAGCTTTCTTT. This translates into CASSIQAWNTEAFF.

This clone was observed a few times. The rearrangement joins TRBV4-3 to TRBJ2-2; D gene unclear. Germline-derived CDR1 and CDR2 are LGHNA and YSLEER. V lost 6 bases and J lost 0, with 11 bases in between. This CDR3 has 15 amino acids. The chain's CDR3 is CASRSGVANTGELFF. The CDR3 nucleotides are TGCGCCAGCAGATCGGGTGTCGCGAACACCGGGGAGCTGTTTTTT.

The genes are TRBV29-1 and TRBJ1-5; the match to TRBD1 covers 9 bases. The CDR3 loop spans 15 amino acids. V shed 6 bases and J 3 bases; nucleotides not matched to a gene: 9. The germline V gene has CDR1 SQVTM and CDR2 ANQGSEA. CDR3 in DNA: TGCAGCGTAAAGTCGACAGGGGGTAACAATCAGCCCCAGCATTTT. Translation: CSVKSTGGNNQPQHF.

CDR3 sequence: CASSRDSSYNEQFF. CDR3 nucleotides: TGCGCCAGCAGCCGTGACAGCTCCTACAATGAGCAGTTCTTC. The rearrangement links TRBV5-1 to TRBJ2-1; a weak D match, TRBD1 (5 bases). This CDR3 is built from 14 residues. The germline V gene has CDR1 SGHRS and CDR2 YFSETQ. V lost 4 bases to trimming and J lost 0 bases, with 8 bases between them.

Ten or more counts support this clone. The CDR3 reads CASSSGRHYGYTF. The DNA for the CDR3 is TGTGCCAGCAGCTCAGGGCGTCACTATGGCTACACCTTC. The rearrangement joins TRBV25-1 to TRBJ1-2, with D possibly TRBD1 on 5 matching bases. Germline V CDR1 and CDR2: MGHDK, SYGVNS. The germline V and J ends were trimmed by 6 bases and 3 bases, with 11 bases remaining between them. The CDR3 runs 13 residues.

The table lists this clone with a few counts. V usage is TRBV6-6 and J usage is TRBJ1-1; no clear D. The CDR3 runs to 12 residues. The germline gives CDR1 MNHNY, CDR2 SVGAGI (reference sequence). Trimming stripped 8 bases from V and 4 bases from J, with 11 bases between. For the CDR3, the DNA is TGTGCCAGCGGTTCAGGTACCACTGAAGCTTTCTTT. Its protein product is CASGSGTTEAFF.

The chain recombines TRBV30 with TRBJ2-5; possibly TRBD1 for D (5 bases). The V gene lost 4 bases and the J gene lost 5 bases, with 17 bases spanning the gap. The CDR3 sequence is 14 residues long. Germline loops: CDR1 GTSNPN, CDR2 SVGIG (reference sequence). DNA of the CDR3: TGTGCCTGGAACGATAAGGGCAGGGCCGAGACCCAGTACTTC. It codes for CAWNDKGRAETQYF.

This clone was counted only a few times. The genes are TRBV7-2 and TRBJ2-1; D possibly corresponds to TRBD2 (6 bases). The CDR3 length is 17 residues. Germline CDR1 reads SGHTA; CDR2 reads FQGNSA. The V end was cut by 3 bases, the J end by 3 bases, with 18 bases between. The CDR3 is CASSFSIAVPVYNEQFF. DNA for the CDR3: TGTGCCAGCAGCTTTTCAATAGCGGTGCCAGTCTACAATGAGCAGTTCTTC.

V gene TRBV11-2 combines with J gene TRBJ1-1; D remains ambiguous. The CDR3 sequence is 12 residues long. Trimming took off 5 bases at V and 4 bases at J, with 8 bases between the two ends. CDR1 is SGHAT, CDR2 FQNNGV, per germline. The CDR3 protein is CASSPQFTEAFF. CDR3 sequence (DNA): TGTGCCAGCAGCCCCCAATTCACTGAAGCTTTCTTT.

This clone came up many times. The chain employs TRBV9 and TRBJ2-5, with D maybe TRBD1 (5 bases). The V gene's germline CDR1 is SGDLS and CDR2 YYNGEE. CDR3 length: 13 amino acids. Trimming shortened V by 3 bases and J by 2 bases, and 8 bases separated the two germline ends. The CDR3 region has the DNA TGTGCCAGCAGCGGGACACTTCAAGAGACCCAGTACTTC. Its translation is CASSGTLQETQYF.

This clone was counted a few times. The V call is TRBV28, the J call TRBJ2-5; D remains ambiguous. There are 16 residues in the CDR3. Germline CDR1 and CDR2: MDHEN and SYDVKM. V was cut by 6 bases and J by 4 bases, with 21 bases left in between. The CDR3 DNA sequence: TGTGCCAGCAGCTCAAACCGGGTGAGGCGAAGAGAGACCCAGTACTTC. Encoded protein: CASSSNRVRRRETQYF.

The table lists this clone with a few counts. The chain uses TRBV28 and TRBJ1-1; D ambiguous. V was cut by 5 bases and J by 0 bases, with 4 bases left in between. The CDR3 sequence is 12 residues long. The V gene's germline CDR1 is MDHEN and CDR2 SYDVKM. CDR3 nucleotides: TGTGCCAGCAGTCTAGTGAACACTGAAGCTTTCTTT. The encoded protein is CASSLVNTEAFF. The full variable domain, its missing parts supplied by reference TRBV28 and TRBJ1-1, is DVKVTQSSRYLVKRTGEKVFLECVQDMDHENMFWYRQDPGLGLRLIYFSYDVKMKEKGDIPEGYSVSREKKERFSLILESASTNQTSMYLCASSLVNTEAFFGQGTRLTVV.

The chain uses TRBV11-2 and TRBJ2-3, with TRBD1 matching over 8 bases. The V gene end was trimmed by 4 bases and the J gene end by 5 bases; junction bases not matched to a gene: 5. Germline CDR1 and CDR2: SGHAT and FQNNGV. The CDR3 consists of 14 residues. CDR3 amino acids: CASSSTGAGDTQYF. CDR3 DNA sequence: TGTGCCAGCAGCTCGACAGGGGCGGGAGATACGCAGTATTTT.

This clone was seen only a few times. V is TRBV2 and J is TRBJ2-7, with a weak D call TRBD2 (6 bases). CDR3 length: 14 residues. Trimming took off 7 bases at V and 1 base at J, with 14 bases between the two ends. CDR1 and CDR2 (germline): SNHLY, FYNNEI. The CDR3 sequence: CASTRGSPSYEQYF. CDR3 sequence (DNA): TGTGCCAGCACTCGGGGGTCCCCTTCCTACGAGCAGTACTTC.

The sample holds a few counts of this clone. The rearrangement uses TRBV27 and TRBJ2-7, with D hard to call. Germline CDR1 and CDR2: MNHEY and SMNVEV (reference sequence). CDR3 length: 15 residues. V was cut by 6 bases and J by 2 bases, with 17 bases left in between. CDR3 sequence (DNA): TGTGCCAGCAGCTCCCTAGGATCCTCTACCTACGAGCAGTACTTC. Translation: CASSSLGSSTYEQYF.

This clone was seen more than once but under ten times. The chain carries TRBV11-2 and TRBJ2-5, with 8 positions matching TRBD1. CDR1 SGHAT and CDR2 FQNNGV come from the germline V gene. The CDR3 spans 13 residues. V dropped 6 bases and J dropped 5; count of bases not matched to a gene: 5. The CDR3 region is CASSQGARETQYF. In DNA form, the CDR3 reads TGTGCCAGCAGTCAGGGGGCGCGGGAGACCCAGTACTTC.

J is TRBJ2-7 and V is TRBV18; D might be TRBD1 (5 bases). Trimming removed 3 bases at V and 2 bases at J, with 11 bases between. CDR1 and CDR2 (germline): KGHSH, LQKENI. This CDR3 is built from 14 residues. The CDR3 reads CASSPQGSTYEQYF. DNA of the CDR3: TGTGCCAGCTCACCTCAGGGCAGTACCTACGAGCAGTACTTC.

The CDR3 sequence: CAWTVFSGVGELFF. For the CDR3, the DNA is TGTGCCTGGACCGTCTTTAGCGGGGTCGGGGAGCTGTTTTTT. The V call is TRBV30, the J call TRBJ2-2, with TRBD2 matching 8 bases. The V and J ends lost 4 bases and 7 bases, in that order; junction bases with no gene match: 8. Germline V lookup: CDR1 GTSNPN, CDR2 SVGIG (reference sequence). The CDR3 has 14 amino acids.

CDR3 sequence (DNA): TGTGCCAGCAGCGCTACAGGGGACCGTAACACTGAAGCTTTCTTT. It yields the protein CASSATGDRNTEAFF. J is TRBJ1-1 and V is TRBV7-9; TRBD1 aligns across 7 bases. This CDR3 comprises 15 residues. Germline CDR1 reads SEHNR; CDR2 reads FQNEAQ (reference sequence). Germline trimming cut 5 bases from V and 2 bases from J; bases unmatched to any gene: 8. Together with reference TRBV7-9 and TRBJ1-1, the CDR3 gives the full variable domain: DTGVSQNPRHKITKRGQNVTFRCDPISEHNRLYWYRQTLGQGPEFLTYFQNEAQLEKSRLLSDRFSAERPKGSFSTLEIQRTEQGDSAMYLCASSATGDRNTEAFFGQGTRLTVV.

The CDR3 protein is CASSLGVNTEAFF. CDR3 DNA sequence: TGTGCCAGCAGCTTGGGCGTGAACACTGAAGCTTTCTTT. The chain recombines TRBV5-4 with TRBJ1-1; no clear D. V lost 0 bases, J lost 0 bases, and 3 bases lay in between. Looked up from germline, CDR1 is SGHNT and CDR2 is YYREEE (reference sequence). The CDR3 totals 13 residues.